This is a list of T cell receptor beta chains from one sample in a study of regulatory T cells in long-lasting Graves disease. MiXCR, run by TCRdb on the multiplex PCR reads, gives a single entry per CDR3 protein. Here the sample spans 400,000 to 550,000 distinct CDR3 sequences, around 15% being singletons. This same sample was also taken into another study, of T cells in Graves' hyperthyroidism and ophthalmopathy.

Sequenced here: peripheral blood mononuclear cells (PBMCs), sampled at new diagnosis, from a patient treated with antithyroid drugs. These receptor sequences come from a woman aged 25 to 39 with Graves disease. Each CDR3 is given with its conserved first and last residue.

TRBJ2-1 TRBV5-1 CASSSSGEIYNEQFF
TRBJ1-2 TRBV7-2 CASRPRTGVVTDYGYTF
TRBJ1-1 TRBV4-1 CASSPVTNTEAFF
TRBJ1-4 TRBV15 CATSRDKRPNEKLFF
TRBJ2-7 TRBV30 CAWSVWGMGGGYEQYF
TRBJ1-1 TRBV12-3/TRBV12-4 CASSSQGPLNTEAFF
TRBJ2-5 TRBV20-1 CSAAGLVGSETQYF
TRBJ2-2 TRBV28 CASSLFGTGELFF
TRBJ1-5 TRBV20-1 CSARGGPPSQPQHF
TRBJ2-7 TRBV5-1 CASSLFAGLSYEQYF
TRBJ2-1 TRBV11-2 CASSSGTSVSEQFF
TRBJ2-1 TRBV4-1 CASSQDRVWQLF
TRBJ2-3 TRBV5-1 CASSLRDRRTDTQYF
TRBJ2-1 TRBV6-2/TRBV6-3 CASLTVGLAGIIRRGQFF
TRBJ1-2 TRBV19 CASSIGTDYYGYTF
TRBJ2-7 TRBV28 CASSPGPNEQYF
TRBJ1-2 TRBV28 CASSLTGVGGYTF
TRBJ2-3 TRBV24-1 CATSVQGASDTQYF
TRBJ2-7 TRBV5-5 CASSSSGQGGYEQYF
TRBJ2-3 TRBV28 CASSPLGGARDTQYF
TRBJ2-7 TRBV12-3/TRBV12-4 CASRLGQTYEQYF
TRBJ2-7 TRBV12-3/TRBV12-4 CASSLRAGPYEQYF
TRBJ2-3 TRBV18 CASSPLERDTQYF
TRBJ2-1 TRBV27 CASSVGGLAGEQFF
TRBJ1-1 TRBV7-2 CASSPTGGDTEAFF
TRBJ1-2 TRBV5-1 CASSLDQRGYTF
TRBJ1-1 TRBV11-2 CASSLDTGGTEAFF
TRBJ2-5 TRBV4-1 CASSQEVVRETQYF
TRBJ1-5 TRBV6-2/TRBV6-3 CASSSGEAVGNQPQHF
TRBJ2-7 TRBV13 CASSQDRVAYEQYF
TRBJ2-1 TRBV25-1 CASRPDSRVLDEQFF
TRBJ1-1 TRBV2 CASSEALRNAFF
TRBJ1-6 TRBV11-2 CASSRPRRRGNSPLHF
TRBJ2-7 TRBV5-8 CASSPWTGGGSEQYF
TRBJ2-7 TRBV15 CATSRDQGLHLYEQYF
TRBJ2-5 TRBV10-2 CASAPRTSQETQYF
TRBJ1-6 TRBV12-3/TRBV12-4 CASSATSSPLHF
TRBJ2-7 TRBV13 CASSRLAEEQYF
TRBJ2-4 TRBV10-2 CASRVAAETGQYF
- TRBV7-2 CASSLEYRGRPQFF
TRBJ2-7 TRBV20-1 CSARDNPAQSYEQYF
TRBJ2-3 TRBV20-1 CSGTRDSYTDTQYF
TRBJ2-3 TRBV28 CASKRLAAGDTQYF
TRBJ2-3 TRBV24-1 CATSDSGQGRDTQYF
TRBJ2-7 TRBV5-1 CASSLFWQGSESYEQYF
TRBJ2-1 TRBV28 CASSLFGGRGDNEQFF
TRBJ2-5 TRBV2 CASSAWGAAETQYF
TRBJ2-1 TRBV3-1 CASSPTGSEQFF
TRBJ2-5 TRBV20-1 CSAPQAGVVETQYF
TRBJ2-1 TRBV28 CASSWMFRQRSYNEQFF
TRBJ2-7 TRBV7-9 CASTYVGTSDDEQYF
TRBJ2-7 TRBV3-1 CATGDVYEQYF
TRBJ2-7 TRBV20-1 CSARGGTGTSYEQYF
TRBJ1-5 TRBV5-1 CASSRDSSQPQHF
TRBJ1-2 TRBV29-1 CSVEDHRGDGYTF
TRBJ1-2 TRBV7-9 CASILWTYGYGYTF
TRBJ1-2 TRBV5-4 CAGSLGQGVYGYTF
TRBJ1-2 TRBV6-5 CASSYSIVRDRRRGYTF